Sequencing of this T cell receptor beta chain was carried out in a study of blood T cell repertoires in COVID-19. Study at large: Samples of COVID-19 (acute and convalescent) were obtained from the United States, Italy and Spain.

Some clones are missing from TCRdb's copy, which holds only in-frame ones; the method was immunoSEQ multiplex PCR. This table holds 6,000 or so clones, roughly 82% found once. J lost 3 bases, V lost 10 bases, and 12 bases had no gene match. In germline, CDR1 is ENHRY, CDR2 SYGVKD. The length of the CDR3 is 14 residues. The chain couples TRBV10-3 to TRBJ2-7; the match to TRBD2 covers 7 bases. The sample comprised peripheral blood. The TCR sequence derives from a human donor with active COVID-19. The donor label of this sample is uncertain. The CDR3 reads CASESGTGGYEQYF. Written as DNA, the CDR3 is TGTGCCAGCGAATCCGGGACGGGGGGCTACGAGCAGTACTTC.